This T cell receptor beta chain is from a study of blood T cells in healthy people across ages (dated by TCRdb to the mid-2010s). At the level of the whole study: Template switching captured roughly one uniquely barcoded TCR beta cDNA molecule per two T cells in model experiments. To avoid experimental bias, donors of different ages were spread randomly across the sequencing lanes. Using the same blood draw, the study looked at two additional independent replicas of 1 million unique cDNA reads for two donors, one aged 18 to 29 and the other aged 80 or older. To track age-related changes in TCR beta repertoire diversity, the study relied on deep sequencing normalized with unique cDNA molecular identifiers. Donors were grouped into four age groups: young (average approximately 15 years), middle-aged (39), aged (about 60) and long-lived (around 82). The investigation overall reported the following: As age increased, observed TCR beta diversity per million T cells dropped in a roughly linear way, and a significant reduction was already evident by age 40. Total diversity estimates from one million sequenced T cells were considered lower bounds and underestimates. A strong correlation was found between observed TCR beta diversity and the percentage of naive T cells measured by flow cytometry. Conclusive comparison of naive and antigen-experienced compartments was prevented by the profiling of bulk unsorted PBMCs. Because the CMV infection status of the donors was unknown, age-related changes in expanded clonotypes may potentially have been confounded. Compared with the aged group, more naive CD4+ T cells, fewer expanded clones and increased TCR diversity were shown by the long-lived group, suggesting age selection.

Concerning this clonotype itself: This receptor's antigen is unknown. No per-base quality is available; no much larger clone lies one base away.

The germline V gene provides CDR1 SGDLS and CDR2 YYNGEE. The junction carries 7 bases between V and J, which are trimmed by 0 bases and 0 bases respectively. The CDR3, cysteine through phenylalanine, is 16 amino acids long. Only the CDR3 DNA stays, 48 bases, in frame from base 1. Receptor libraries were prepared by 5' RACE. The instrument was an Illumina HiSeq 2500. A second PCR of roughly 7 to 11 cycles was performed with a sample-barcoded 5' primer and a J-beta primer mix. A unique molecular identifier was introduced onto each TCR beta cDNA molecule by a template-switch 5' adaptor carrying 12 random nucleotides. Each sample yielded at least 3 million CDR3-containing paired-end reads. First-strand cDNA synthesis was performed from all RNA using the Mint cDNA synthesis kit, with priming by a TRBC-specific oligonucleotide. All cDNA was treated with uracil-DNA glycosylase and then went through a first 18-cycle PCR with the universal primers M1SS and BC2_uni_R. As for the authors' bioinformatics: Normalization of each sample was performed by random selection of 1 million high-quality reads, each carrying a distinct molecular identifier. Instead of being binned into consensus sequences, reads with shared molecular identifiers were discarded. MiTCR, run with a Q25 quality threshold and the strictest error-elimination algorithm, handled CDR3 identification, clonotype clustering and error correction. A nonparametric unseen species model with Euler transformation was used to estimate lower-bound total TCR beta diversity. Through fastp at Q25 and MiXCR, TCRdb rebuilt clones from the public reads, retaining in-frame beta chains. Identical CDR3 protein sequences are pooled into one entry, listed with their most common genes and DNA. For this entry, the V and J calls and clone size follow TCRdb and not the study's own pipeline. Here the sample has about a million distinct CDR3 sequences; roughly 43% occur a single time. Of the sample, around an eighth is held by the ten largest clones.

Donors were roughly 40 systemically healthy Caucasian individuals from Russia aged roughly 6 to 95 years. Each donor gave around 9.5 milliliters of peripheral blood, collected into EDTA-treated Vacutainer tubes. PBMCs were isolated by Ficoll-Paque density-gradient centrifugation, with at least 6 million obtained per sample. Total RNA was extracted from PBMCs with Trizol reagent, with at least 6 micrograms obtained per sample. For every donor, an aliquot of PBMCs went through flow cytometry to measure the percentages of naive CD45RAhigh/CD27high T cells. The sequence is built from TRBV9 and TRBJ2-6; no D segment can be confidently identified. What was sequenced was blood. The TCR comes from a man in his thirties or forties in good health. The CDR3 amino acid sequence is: CASSVGEASGANVLTF. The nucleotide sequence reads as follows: TGTGCCAGCAGCGTAGGCGAAGCCTCTGGGGCCAACGTCCTGACTTTC.